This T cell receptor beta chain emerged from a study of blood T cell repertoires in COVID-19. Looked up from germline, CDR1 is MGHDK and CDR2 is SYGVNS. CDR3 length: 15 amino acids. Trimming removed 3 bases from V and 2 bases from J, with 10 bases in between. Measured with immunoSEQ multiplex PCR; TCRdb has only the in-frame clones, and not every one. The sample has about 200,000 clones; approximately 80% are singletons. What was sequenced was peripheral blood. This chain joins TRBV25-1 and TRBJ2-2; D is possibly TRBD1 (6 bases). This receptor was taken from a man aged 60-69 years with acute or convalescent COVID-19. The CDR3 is CASSDDRLNTGELFF. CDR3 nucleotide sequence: TGTGCCAGCAGTGACGACAGGTTAAACACCGGGGAGCTGTTTTTT.